These 3 T cell receptor beta chains were sequenced from one sample in a study of metastatic and nonmetastatic thyroid tumors. Prior to thyroid surgery, none of the patients had received any treatment. Through MiXCR, TCRdb re-clonotyped the PCR reads. The table records some 38,000 clones, 40% to 55% of them present only once. The source material was tumor tissue. The receptor source for this set is a male donor with papillary thyroid cancer or a benign thyroid nodule (not recorded which). Some clones in this sample may be carry-over from other donors' samples.

The chain couples TRBV12-3 or TRBV12-4 to TRBJ2-7; possible D gene TRBD2, 5 bases. V was clipped by 1 base and J by 9 bases, with 16 bases between them. This CDR3 is built from 14 residues. For the CDR3, the DNA is TGTGCCAGCAGTTTAGGACGGAGCTACGAGGGGCAGTACTTC. Its protein is CASSLGRSYEGQYF.

The gene calls are TRBV5-1 and TRBJ2-7; D tentatively reads TRBD1 or TRBD2 (7 bases each). From germline, CDR1 is SGHRS and CDR2 YFSETQ. The CDR3 has 16 amino acids. V was trimmed by 4 bases and J by 4 bases, leaving 21 bases between them. CDR3 region: CASSRCPGGRGYEQYF. CDR3 coding DNA: TGCGCCAGCAGCCGGTGCCCGGGGGGCAGGGGGTACGAGCAGTACTTC.

This rearrangement joins TRBV6-2 or TRBV6-3 to TRBJ2-1; 11 bases are a match to TRBD2. This CDR3 spans 16 amino acids. Germline lookup yields CDR1 MNHEY and CDR2 SVGEGT. Trimming removed 0 bases from V and 8 bases from J; junction bases left unmatched: 6. CDR3 sequence (DNA): TGTGCCAGCAGTTACTCATGGCTAGCGGGGGGCGATGAGCAGTTCTTC. Encoded protein: CASSYSWLAGGDEQFF.